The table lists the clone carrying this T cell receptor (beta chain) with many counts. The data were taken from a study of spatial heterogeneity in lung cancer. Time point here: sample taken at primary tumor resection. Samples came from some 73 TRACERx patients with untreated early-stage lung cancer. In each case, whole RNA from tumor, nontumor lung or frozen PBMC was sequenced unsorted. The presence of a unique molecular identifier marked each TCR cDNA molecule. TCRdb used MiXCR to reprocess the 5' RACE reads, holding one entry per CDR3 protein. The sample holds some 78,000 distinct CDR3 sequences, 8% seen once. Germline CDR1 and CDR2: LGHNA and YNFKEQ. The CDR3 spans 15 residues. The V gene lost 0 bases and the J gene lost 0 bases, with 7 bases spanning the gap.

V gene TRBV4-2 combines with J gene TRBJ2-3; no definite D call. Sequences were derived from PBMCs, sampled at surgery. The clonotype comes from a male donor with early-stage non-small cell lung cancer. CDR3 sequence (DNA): TGTGCCAGCAGCCAAGATCCGAGAAGCACAGATACGCAGTATTTT. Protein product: CASSQDPRSTDTQYF.